This T cell receptor beta chain was recorded in a study of beta chain features in type 1 diabetes. In regard to this clone: What it binds is not known.

Sequencing targeted expressed TCRB transcripts, as all isolated RNA had been reverse transcribed. This table comes from immunoSEQ multiplex PCR, and its TCRdb copy is limited to in-frame clones, with some not included. Of about 640,000 clones listed, roughly 12% are singletons. Study outcomes and limitations: Junctions at VDJ sites from type 1 diabetes patients had fewer insertions and more deletions. Across all four CD4+ subsets, people with type 1 diabetes showed modestly shorter TCRB CDR3s. For patients and controls alike, PCR might favor shorter templates to the same degree. Researchers reported that naive, central memory and Treg TCRB repertoires appeared more similar in patients than in healthy donors.

Researchers reported sorting CD4+ naive, central memory, regulatory and stem cell-like memory cells via CD45RO/CCR7/CD25/CD127/CD95/CD27. The ends were cut back, 5 bases at V and 5 bases at J, with 15 bases in the middle. The CDR3 contains 14 residues. Germline V CDR1 and CDR2: MNHEY, SVGAGI. V gene TRBV6-5 combines with J gene TRBJ2-5; D possibly corresponds to TRBD1 (6 bases). This receptor was taken from a man aged 25-45 years with type 1 diabetes. The sample consisted of naive CD4+ T cells from blood. The CDR3, as DNA: TGTGCCAGCAGTCGCGCTGGGGGCAGGGAGACCCAGTACTTC. This codes for CASSRAGGRETQYF.